This T cell receptor (beta chain) was observed in a study of T cells after yellow fever vaccination. MiXCR was run by TCRdb on the 5' RACE reads, yielding one entry per CDR3 protein. Among 300,000 or so distinct CDR3 sequences, roughly 7% were seen once, and the ten largest hold roughly a sixth. This CDR3 has 15 amino acids. V lost 4 bases, J lost 5 bases, and 7 bases stayed unmatched. CDR1 and CDR2 from the germline V gene are SNHLY and FYNNEI. The rearrangement links TRBV2 to TRBJ2-5, with 10 bases that match TRBD2. This TCR was sampled from a man younger than 35 who received the YFV17D yellow fever vaccine. This sample comprised PBMCs, obtained around 45 days after the first yellow fever vaccination. The DNA of the CDR3 is TGTGCCAGCAGTGCGGCTAGCGGGGGTTGGGAGACCCAGTACTTC. Amino acids: CASSAASGGWETQYF. The whole variable domain, filled in from reference TRBV2 and TRBJ2-5, reads EPEVTQTPSHQVTQMGQEVILRCVPISNHLYFYWYRQILGQKVEFLVSFYNNEISEKSEIFDDQFSVERPDGSNFTLKIRSTKLEDSAMYFCASSAASGGWETQYFGPGTRLLVL.